This T cell receptor (beta chain) was obtained from a study of blood T cell repertoires in COVID-19. Study in general: PBMCs, B-cell-depleted T cells, or T cells were the source of the cDNA or gDNA that made up the material.

V lost 1 base and J 7 bases, leaving 13 bases between the germline ends. The CDR3 has 14 residues. CDR1 and CDR2 from the germline V gene are MDHEN and SYDVKM. Clones were sequenced by immunoSEQ multiplex PCR, and TCRdb holds only the in-frame ones, with some missing. The data show about 72,000 clones, more than 85% seen once. This TCR came from a woman in her sixties or seventies with active COVID-19. The sample taken for sequencing was peripheral blood. This chain uses TRBV28 with TRBJ1-2, with D hard to call. The CDR3: CASSLSGLAIGYTF. The CDR3 DNA follows: TGTGCCAGCAGTTTATCTGGACTCGCTATTGGCTACACCTTC.